The present T cell receptor (beta chain) was sequenced within a study of long-term antiretroviral therapy in people with HIV. The germline V gene has CDR1 SGHTA and CDR2 FQGNSA. V lost 1 base to trimming and J lost 1 base; unmatched junction nucleotides: 14. The CDR3 is 19 residues long. Researchers ran immunoSEQ v3.0 at survey level. Sequencing aimed to cover 40,000-50,000 T-cell genomes per sample. Sequencing was performed with immunoSEQ multiplex PCR; in TCRdb, only in-frame clones are kept and a portion is missing. This table holds about 17,000 clones, approximately 80% found once. This clone was detected once. Antigen specificity is unknown. Whole-study findings and limits: Pre-ART expanded clones dominated the repertoire at every time point.

The chain uses TRBV7-2 and TRBJ2-5; 8 bases match TRBD2. The source is a woman in her forties or fifties with HIV. Sequences were derived from unsorted PBMCs, sampled nearly 2.6 years before starting antiretroviral therapy. The CDR3 DNA sequence: TGTGCCAGCAGCTTAGATTGGGTGAGGCCGGGGGGGCCCCAAGAGACCCAGTACTTC. It translates to CASSLDWVRPGGPQETQYF. Using reference TRBV7-2 and TRBJ2-5 for the parts outside the CDR3, the full variable domain is GAGVSQSPSNKVTEKGKDVELRCDPISGHTALYWYRQSLGQGLEFLIYFQGNSAPDKSGLPSDRFSAERTGGSVSTLTIQRTQQEDSAVYLCASSLDWVRPGGPQETQYFGPGTRLLVL.